Given below is one T cell receptor (beta chain) in context. Its antigen is as yet unknown. Pooled together were second doses at about 4 or about 12 weeks. Germline CDR1 is SGHTA and CDR2 is FQGNSA. The CDR3 is 15 amino acids. Trimming took 5 bases from V and 4 from J, leaving 15 bases between them. These data belong to a study of T cell responses to AZD1222 COVID-19 vaccine. Study conclusions and caveats: White British ancestry dominated among donors, who included more females, and clonal diversity was possibly underestimated. There were vaccine-associated CD4 TCRs across spike, dominant at 160-218 and 743-854. A rise in Spike-specific TCR breadth and depth followed two AZD1222 doses.

Clones were read by immunoSEQ multiplex PCR, and TCRdb kept only the in-frame ones, dropping some. The sample gives about 120,000 clones, around 89% of which show up once; 6% to 8.5% is in the top ten. The chain recombines TRBV7-2 with TRBJ2-1; perhaps TRBD2 as D (7 bases). This specimen was peripheral blood, taken 28 days after the second AZD1222 dose. This receptor was identified in an adult who received the AZD1222 COVID-19 vaccine. CDR3 nucleotides: TGTGCCAGCAGCCGCCTCGGGGGGCCTTACAATGAGCAGTTCTTC. Its translation: CASSRLGGPYNEQFF.